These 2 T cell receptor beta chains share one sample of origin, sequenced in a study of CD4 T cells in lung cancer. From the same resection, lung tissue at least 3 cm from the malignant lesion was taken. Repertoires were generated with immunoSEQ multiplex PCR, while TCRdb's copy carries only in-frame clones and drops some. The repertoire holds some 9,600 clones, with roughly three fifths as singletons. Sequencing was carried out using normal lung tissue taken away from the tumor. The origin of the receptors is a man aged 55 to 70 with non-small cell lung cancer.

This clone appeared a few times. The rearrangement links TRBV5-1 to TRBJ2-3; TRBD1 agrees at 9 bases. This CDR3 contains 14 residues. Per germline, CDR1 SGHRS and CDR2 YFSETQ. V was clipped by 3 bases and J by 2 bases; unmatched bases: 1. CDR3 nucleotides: TGCGCCAGCAGCTCACAGGGGGCCACAGATACGCAGTATTTT. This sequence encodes CASSSQGATDTQYF.

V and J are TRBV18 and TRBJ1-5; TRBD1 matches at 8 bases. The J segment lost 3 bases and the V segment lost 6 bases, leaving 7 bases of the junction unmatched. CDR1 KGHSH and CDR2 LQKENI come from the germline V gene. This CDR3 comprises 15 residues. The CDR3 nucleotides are TGTGCCAGCTCCCTCGACAGGGGACACAATCAGCCCCAGCATTTT. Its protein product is CASSLDRGHNQPQHF.